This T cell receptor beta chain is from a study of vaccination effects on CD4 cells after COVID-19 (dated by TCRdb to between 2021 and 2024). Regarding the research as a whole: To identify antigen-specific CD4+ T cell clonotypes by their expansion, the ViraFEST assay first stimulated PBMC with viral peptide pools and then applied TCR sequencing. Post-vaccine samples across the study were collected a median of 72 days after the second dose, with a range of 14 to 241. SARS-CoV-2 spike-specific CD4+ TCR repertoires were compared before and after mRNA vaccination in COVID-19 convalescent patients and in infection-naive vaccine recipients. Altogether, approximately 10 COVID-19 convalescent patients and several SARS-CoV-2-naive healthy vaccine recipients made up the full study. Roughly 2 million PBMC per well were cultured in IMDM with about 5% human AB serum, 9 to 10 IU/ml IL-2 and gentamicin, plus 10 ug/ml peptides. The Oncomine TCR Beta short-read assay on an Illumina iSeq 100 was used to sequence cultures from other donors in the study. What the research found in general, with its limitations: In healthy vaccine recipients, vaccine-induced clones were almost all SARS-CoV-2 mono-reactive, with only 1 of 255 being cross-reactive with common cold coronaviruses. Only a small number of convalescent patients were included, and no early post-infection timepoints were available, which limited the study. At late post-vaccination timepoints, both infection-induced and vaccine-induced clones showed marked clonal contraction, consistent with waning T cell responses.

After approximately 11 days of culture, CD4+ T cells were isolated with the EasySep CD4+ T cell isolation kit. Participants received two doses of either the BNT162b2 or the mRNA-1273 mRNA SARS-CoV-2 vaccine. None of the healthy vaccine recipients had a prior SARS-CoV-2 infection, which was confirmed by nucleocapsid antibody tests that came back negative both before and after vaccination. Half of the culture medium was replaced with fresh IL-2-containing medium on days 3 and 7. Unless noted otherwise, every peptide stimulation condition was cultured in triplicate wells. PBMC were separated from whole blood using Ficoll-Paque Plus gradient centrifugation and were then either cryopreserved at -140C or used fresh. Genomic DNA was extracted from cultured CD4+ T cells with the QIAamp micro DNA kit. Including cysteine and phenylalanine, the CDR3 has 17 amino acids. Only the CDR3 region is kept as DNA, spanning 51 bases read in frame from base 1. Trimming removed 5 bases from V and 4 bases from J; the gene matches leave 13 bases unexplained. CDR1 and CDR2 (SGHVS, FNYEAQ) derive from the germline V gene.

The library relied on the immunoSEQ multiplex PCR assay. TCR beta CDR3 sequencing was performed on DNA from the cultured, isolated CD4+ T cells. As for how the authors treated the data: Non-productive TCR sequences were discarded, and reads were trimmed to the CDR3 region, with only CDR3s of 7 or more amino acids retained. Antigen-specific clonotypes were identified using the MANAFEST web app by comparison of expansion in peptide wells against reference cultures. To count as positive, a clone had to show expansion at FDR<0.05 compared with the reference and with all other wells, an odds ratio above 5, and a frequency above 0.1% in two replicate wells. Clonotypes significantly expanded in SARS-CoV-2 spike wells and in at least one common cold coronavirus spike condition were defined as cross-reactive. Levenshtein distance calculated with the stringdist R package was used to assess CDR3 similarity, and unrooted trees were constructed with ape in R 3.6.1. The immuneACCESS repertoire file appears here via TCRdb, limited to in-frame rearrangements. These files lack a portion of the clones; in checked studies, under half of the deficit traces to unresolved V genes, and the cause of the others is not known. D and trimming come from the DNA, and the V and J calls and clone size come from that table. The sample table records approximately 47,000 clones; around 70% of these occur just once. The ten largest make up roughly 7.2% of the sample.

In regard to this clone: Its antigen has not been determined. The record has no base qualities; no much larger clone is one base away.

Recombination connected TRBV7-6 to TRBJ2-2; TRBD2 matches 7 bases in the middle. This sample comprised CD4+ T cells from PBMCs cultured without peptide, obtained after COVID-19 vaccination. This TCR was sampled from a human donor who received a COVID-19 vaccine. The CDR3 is CASSPSGGSLSTGELFF. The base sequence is TGTGCCAGCAGCCCTAGTGGCGGGAGCCTAAGCACCGGGGAGCTGTTTTTT.